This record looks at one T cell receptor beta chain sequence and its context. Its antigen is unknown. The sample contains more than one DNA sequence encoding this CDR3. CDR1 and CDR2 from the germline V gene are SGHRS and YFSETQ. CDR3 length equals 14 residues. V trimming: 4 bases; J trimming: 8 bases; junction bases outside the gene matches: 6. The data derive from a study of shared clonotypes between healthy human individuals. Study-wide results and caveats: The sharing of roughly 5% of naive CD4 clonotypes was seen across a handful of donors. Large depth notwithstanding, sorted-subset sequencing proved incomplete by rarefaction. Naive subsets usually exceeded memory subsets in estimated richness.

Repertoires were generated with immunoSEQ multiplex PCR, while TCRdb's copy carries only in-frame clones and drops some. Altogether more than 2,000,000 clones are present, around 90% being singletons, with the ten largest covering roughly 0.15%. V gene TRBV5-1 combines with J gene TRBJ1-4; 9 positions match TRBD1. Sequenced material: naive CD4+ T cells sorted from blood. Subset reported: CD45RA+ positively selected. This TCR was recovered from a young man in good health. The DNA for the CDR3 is TGCGCCAGCAGCCCGGGACAGGGTAAAGAAAAACTGTTTTTT. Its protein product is CASSPGQGKEKLFF.